This T cell receptor (beta chain) stems from a study of identical twins. Only healthy Caucasians were included as donors. Ten or more counts support this clonotype. Its target is not known. Overall study findings and caveats: Reduced insertions were recorded for abundant cord blood beta clonotypes, with no such pattern in memory repertoires.

A universal primer site was created by template switching, with the cDNA bearing unique molecular identifiers. One entry per CDR3 protein results from TCRdb running MiXCR on the 5' RACE reads. The table shows about 240,000 distinct CDR3 sequences, with roughly 13% occurring only once. Trimming stripped 0 bases from V and 5 bases from J, with 4 bases between. CDR1 is SQVTM, CDR2 ANQGSEA, per germline. The CDR3 totals 11 residues. These data were also filed under a second study, of yellow fever vaccine responses in identical twins.

The chain combines TRBV29-1 with TRBJ1-2; D remains unclear. This TCR derives from a woman under 30 in good health. The sequenced material came from memory (CD45RO+) T cells sorted from blood. The chain's CDR3 is CSVEEGYGYTF. The CDR3 DNA reads as TGCAGCGTTGAAGAGGGTTATGGCTACACCTTC.